This T cell receptor (beta chain) was recovered during a study of T cells in Graves' hyperthyroidism and ophthalmopathy. V lost 1 base and J lost 6; bases outside the gene matches: 2. CDR1 KGHDR and CDR2 SFDVKD come from the germline V gene. This CDR3 has 15 amino acids. Using RNA transcripts as the source, TCR beta CDR3 regions were amplified. Researchers ran a first-round RT-PCR on the TCR CDR3 using the HTBI primer set. TCRdb independently ran MiXCR on the multiplex PCR reads; one entry per CDR3 protein. The sample carries roughly 160,000 distinct CDR3 sequences, about a tenth recorded once. This clonotype was picked up many times.

This sequence originates from a woman younger than 35 with Graves' hyperthyroidism that later progressed to Graves' ophthalmopathy. The chain joins TRBV24-1 to TRBJ2-1; 10 bases line up with TRBD1. The sequenced sample was blood. DNA of the CDR3: TGTGCCACCAGTGATTTAGGGACAGGGGCCAATGAGCAGTTCTTC. Amino acid sequence: CATSDLGTGANEQFF.